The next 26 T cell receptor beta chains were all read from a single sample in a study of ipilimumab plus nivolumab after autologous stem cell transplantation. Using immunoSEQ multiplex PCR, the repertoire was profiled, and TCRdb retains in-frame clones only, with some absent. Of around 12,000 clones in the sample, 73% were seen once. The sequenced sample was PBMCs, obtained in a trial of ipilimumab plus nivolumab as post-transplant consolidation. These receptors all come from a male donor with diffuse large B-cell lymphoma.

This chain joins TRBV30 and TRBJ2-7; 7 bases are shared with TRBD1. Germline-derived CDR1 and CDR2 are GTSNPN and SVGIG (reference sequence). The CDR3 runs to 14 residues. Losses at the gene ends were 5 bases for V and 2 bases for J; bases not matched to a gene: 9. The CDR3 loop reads CAWRQQGIPYEQYF. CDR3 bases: TGTGCCTGGCGTCAACAGGGGATCCCCTACGAGCAGTACTTC. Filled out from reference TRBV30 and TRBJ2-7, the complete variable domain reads SQTIHQWPATLVQPVGSPLSLECTVEGTSNPNLYWYRQAAGRGLQLLFYSVGIGQISSEVPQNLSASRPQDRQFILSSKKLLLSDSGFYLCAWRQQGIPYEQYFGPGTRLTVT.

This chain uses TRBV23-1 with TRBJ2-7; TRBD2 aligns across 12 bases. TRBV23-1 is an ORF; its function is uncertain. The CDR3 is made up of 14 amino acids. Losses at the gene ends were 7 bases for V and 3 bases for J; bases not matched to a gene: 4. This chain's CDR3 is CASTGLAGYYEQYF. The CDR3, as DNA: TGCGCCAGCACTGGACTAGCGGGGTACTACGAGCAGTACTTC.

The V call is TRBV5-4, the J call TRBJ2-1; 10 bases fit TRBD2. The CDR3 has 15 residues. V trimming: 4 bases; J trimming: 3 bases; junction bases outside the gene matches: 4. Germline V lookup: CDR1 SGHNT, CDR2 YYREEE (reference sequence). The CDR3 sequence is CASSSLAGDYNEQFF. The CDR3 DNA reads TGTGCCAGCAGCAGCCTAGCGGGAGACTACAATGAGCAGTTCTTC. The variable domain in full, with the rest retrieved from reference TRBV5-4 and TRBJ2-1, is ETGVTQSPTHLIKTRGQQVTLRCSSQSGHNTVSWYQQALGQGPQFIFQYYREEENGRGNFPPRFSGLQFPNYSSELNVNALELDDSALYLCASSSLAGDYNEQFFGPGTRLTVL.

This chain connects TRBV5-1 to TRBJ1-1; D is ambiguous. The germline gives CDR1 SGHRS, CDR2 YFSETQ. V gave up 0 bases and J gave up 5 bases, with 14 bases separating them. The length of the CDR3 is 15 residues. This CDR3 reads CASSLEQWVVTEAFF. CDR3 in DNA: TGCGCCAGCAGCTTGGAACAGTGGGTGGTGACTGAAGCTTTCTTT.

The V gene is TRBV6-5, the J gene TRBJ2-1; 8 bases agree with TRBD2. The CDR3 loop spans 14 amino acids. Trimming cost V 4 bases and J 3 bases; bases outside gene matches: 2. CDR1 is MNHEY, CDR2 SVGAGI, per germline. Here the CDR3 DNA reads TGTGCCAGCAGTTTCGGGACTAGCTACAATGAGCAGTTCTTC. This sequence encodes CASSFGTSYNEQFF.

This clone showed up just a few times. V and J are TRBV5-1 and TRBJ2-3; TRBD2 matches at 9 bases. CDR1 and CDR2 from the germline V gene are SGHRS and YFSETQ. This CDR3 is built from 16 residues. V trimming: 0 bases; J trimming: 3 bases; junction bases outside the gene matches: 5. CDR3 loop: CASSLDGGGATDTQYF. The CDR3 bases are TGCGCCAGCAGCTTGGACGGCGGGGGGGCGACAGATACGCAGTATTTT.

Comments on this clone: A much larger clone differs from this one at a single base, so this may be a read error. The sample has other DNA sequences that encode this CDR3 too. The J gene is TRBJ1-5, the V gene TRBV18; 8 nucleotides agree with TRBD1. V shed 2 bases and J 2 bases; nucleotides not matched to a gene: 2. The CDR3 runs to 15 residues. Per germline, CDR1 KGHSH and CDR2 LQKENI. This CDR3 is CASSPDRGGNQPQHF. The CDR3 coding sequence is TGTGCCAGCTCACCAGACAGGGGCGGCAATCAGCCCCAGCATTTT.

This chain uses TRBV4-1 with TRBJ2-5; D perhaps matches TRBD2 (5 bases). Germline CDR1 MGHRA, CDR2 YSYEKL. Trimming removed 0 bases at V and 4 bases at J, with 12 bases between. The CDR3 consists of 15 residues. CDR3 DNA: TGCGCCAGCAGCCAAGAGATATCTCGGGGAGAGACCCAGTACTTC. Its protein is CASSQEISRGETQYF.

The CDR3 coding sequence is TGTGCTAGTGGTTTGGCCGCCCAGTTGGGGTTTGGGACCCAGTACTTC. Translated: CASGLAAQLGFGTQYF. V usage is TRBV12-5 and J usage is TRBJ2-5, with D unresolved. Between the trimmed V and J ends, which lost 1 base and 7 bases, there was a span of 19 bases. Germline V lookup: CDR1 LGHNT, CDR2 FRNRAP. CDR3 length equals 16 residues.

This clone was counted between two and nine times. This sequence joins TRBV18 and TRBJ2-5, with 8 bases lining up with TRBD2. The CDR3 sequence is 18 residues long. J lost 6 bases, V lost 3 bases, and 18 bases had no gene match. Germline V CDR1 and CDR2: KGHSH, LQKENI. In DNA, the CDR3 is TGTGCCAGCTCACCTCTGTCAGGAGCGGGGGCTCCAGGTCAGACCCAGTACTTC. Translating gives CASSPLSGAGAPGQTQYF.

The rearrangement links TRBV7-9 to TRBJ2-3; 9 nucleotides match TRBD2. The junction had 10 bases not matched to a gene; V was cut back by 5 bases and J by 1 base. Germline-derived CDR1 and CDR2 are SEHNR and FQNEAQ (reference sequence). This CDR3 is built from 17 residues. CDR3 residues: CASSGAPSGMGTDTQYF. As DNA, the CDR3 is TGTGCCAGCAGCGGCGCTCCTAGCGGGATGGGCACAGATACGCAGTATTTT. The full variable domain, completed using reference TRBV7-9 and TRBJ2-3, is DTGVSQNPRHKITKRGQNVTFRCDPISEHNRLYWYRQTLGQGPEFLTYFQNEAQLEKSRLLSDRFSAERPKGSFSTLEIQRTEQGDSAMYLCASSGAPSGMGTDTQYFGPGTRLTVL.

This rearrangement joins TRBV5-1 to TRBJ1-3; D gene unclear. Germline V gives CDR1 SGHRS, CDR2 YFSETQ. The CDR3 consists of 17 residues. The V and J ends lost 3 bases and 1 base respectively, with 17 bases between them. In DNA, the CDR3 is TGCGCCAGCAGCTGGGGAGTAGGCGGTGGATCTGGAAACACCATATATTTT. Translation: CASSWGVGGGSGNTIYF.

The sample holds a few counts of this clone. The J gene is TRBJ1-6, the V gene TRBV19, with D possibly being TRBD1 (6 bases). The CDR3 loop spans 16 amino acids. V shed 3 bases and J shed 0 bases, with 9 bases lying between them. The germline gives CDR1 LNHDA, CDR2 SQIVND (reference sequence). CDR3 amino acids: CASSMDSGSYNSPLHF. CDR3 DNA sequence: TGTGCCAGTAGTATGGACAGTGGCTCCTATAATTCACCCCTCCACTTT. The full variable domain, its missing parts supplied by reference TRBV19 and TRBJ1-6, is DGGITQSPKYLFRKEGQNVTLSCEQNLNHDAMYWYRQDPGQGLRLIYYSQIVNDFQKGDIAEGYSVSREKKESFPLTVTSAQKNPTAFYLCASSMDSGSYNSPLHFGNGTRLTVT.

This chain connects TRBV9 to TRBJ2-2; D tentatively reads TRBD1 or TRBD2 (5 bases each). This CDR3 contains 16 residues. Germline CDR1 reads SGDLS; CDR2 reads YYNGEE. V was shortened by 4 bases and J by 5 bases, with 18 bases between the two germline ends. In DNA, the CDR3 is TGTGCCAGCAGCACTCGACAAAACTGGGGGACCGGGGAGCTGTTTTTT. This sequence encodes CASSTRQNWGTGELFF.

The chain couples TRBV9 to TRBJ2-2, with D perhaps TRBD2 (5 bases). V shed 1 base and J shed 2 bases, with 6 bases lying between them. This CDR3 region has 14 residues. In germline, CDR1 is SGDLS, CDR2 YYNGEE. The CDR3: CASSVRLNTGELFF. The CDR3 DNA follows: TGTGCCAGCAGCGTAAGACTAAACACCGGGGAGCTGTTTTTT.

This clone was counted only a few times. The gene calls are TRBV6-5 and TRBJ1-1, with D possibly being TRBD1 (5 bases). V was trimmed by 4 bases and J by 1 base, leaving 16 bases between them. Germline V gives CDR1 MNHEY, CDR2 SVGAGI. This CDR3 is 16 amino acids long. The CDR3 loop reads CASSFLGTSENTEAFF. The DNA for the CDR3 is TGTGCCAGCAGTTTCCTCGGGACTTCGGAGAACACTGAAGCTTTCTTT.

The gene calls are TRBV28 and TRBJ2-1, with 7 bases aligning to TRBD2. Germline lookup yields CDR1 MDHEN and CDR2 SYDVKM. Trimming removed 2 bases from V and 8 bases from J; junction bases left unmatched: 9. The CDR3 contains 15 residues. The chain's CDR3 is CASSLISGGRHEQFF. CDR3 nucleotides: TGTGCCAGCAGTTTAATTTCGGGGGGAAGGCATGAGCAGTTCTTC.

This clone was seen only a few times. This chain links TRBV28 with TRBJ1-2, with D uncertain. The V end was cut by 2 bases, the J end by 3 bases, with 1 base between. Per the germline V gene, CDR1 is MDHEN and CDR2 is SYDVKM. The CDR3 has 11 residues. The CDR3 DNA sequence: TGTGCCAGCAGTTTAGACTATGGCTACACCTTC. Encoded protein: CASSLDYGYTF.

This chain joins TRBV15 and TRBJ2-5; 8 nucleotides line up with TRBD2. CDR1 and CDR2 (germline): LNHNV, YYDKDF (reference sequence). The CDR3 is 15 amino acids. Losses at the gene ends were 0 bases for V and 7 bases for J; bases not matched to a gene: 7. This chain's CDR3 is CATSRDRGGAGTQYF. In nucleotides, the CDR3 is TGTGCCACCAGCAGAGATCGGGGGGGCGCTGGGACCCAGTACTTC.

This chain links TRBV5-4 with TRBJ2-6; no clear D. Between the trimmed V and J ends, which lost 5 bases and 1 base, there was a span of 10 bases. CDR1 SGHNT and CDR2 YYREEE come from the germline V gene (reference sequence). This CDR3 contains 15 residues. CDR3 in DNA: TGTGCCAGCAGTCAGGACGGGTCTGGGGCCAACGTCCTGACTTTC. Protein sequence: CASSQDGSGANVLTF.

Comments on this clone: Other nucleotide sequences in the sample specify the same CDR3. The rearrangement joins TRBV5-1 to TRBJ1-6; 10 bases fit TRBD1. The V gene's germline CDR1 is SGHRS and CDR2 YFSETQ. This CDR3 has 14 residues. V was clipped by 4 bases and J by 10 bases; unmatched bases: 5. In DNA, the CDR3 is TGCGCCAGCAGCCAAGGACAGGGGGACTCACCCCTCCACTTT. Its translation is CASSQGQGDSPLHF.

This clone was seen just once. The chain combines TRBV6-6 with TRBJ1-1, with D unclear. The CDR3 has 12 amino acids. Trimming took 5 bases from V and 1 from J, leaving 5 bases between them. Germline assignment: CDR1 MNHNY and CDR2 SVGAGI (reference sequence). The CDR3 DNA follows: TGTGCCAGCAGTAGACAGAACACTGAAGCTTTCTTT. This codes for CASSRQNTEAFF.

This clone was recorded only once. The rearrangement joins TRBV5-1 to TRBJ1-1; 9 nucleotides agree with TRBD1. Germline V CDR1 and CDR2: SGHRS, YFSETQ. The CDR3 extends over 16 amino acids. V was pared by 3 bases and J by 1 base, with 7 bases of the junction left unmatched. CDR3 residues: CASSSLRQGGNTEAFF. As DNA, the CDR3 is TGCGCCAGCAGCTCGCTCCGACAGGGGGGGAACACTGAAGCTTTCTTT.

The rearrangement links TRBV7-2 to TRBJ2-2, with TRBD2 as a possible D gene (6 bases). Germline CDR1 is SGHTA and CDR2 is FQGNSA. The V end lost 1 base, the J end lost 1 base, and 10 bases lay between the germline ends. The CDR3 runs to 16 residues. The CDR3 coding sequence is TGTGCCAGCAGCTTAGGCATAGCGGTGAACACCGGGGAGCTGTTTTTT. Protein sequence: CASSLGIAVNTGELFF. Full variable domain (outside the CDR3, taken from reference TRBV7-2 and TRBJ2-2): GAGVSQSPSNKVTEKGKDVELRCDPISGHTALYWYRQSLGQGLEFLIYFQGNSAPDKSGLPSDRFSAERTGGSVSTLTIQRTQQEDSAVYLCASSLGIAVNTGELFFGEGSRLTVL.

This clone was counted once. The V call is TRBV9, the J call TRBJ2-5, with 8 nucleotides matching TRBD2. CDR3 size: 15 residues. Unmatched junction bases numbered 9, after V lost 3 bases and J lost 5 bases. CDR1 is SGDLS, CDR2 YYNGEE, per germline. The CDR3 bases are TGTGCCAGCAGCGGTGTAGCGGGAATCTTGGAGACCCAGTACTTC. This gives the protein CASSGVAGILETQYF.

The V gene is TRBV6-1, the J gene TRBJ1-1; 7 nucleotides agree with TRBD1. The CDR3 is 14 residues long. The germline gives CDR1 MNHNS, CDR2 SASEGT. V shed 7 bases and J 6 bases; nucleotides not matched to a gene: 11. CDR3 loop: CASNLDRAGAEAFF. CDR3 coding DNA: TGTGCCAGCAACCTCGACAGGGCAGGCGCTGAAGCTTTCTTT.